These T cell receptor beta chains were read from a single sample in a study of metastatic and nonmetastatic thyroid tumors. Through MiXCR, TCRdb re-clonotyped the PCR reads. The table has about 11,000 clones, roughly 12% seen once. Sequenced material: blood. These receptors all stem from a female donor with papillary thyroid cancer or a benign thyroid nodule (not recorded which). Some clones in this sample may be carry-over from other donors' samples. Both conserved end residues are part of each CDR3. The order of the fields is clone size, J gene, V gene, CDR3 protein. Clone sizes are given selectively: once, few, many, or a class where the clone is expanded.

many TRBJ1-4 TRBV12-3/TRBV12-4 CASSRVTGSGEKLFF
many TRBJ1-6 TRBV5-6 CASSFLSGGVPLHF
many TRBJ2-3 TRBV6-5 CASSYSRGTGDTQYF
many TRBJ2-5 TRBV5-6 CASSLASAGGPGETQYF
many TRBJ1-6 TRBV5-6 CASSPGSSYNSPLHF
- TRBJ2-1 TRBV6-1 CASKLGQGALYEQLF
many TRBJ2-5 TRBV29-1 CSVEDTGWETQYF
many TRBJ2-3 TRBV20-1 CSARDPGQGFKRDTQYF
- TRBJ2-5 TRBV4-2 CASSQEGLGETQYF
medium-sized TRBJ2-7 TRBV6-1 CASSEASQGHRGQYF
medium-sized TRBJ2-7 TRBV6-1 CASSLGDSTYEQYF
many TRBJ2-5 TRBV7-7 CASSFDRGQETQYF
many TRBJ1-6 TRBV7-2 CASARGRGSSPLHF
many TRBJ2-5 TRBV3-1 CASSQVGETQYF
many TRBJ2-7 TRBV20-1 CSAPGQGRDEQYF
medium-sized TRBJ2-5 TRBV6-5 CASSYSKRTGETQYF
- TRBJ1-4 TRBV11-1 CASSLFVITGVEINEKLFF
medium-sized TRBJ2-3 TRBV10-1 CASTRTPTTDTQYF
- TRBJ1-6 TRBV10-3 CAIRGGKGYNSPLHF
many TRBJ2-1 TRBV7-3 CASSSSGARGEQFF
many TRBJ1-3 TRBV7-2 CASSPRGSHSGNTIYF
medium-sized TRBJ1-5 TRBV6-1 CASSGGGATNQPQHF
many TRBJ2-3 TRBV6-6 CASSLRAGGRDAQYF